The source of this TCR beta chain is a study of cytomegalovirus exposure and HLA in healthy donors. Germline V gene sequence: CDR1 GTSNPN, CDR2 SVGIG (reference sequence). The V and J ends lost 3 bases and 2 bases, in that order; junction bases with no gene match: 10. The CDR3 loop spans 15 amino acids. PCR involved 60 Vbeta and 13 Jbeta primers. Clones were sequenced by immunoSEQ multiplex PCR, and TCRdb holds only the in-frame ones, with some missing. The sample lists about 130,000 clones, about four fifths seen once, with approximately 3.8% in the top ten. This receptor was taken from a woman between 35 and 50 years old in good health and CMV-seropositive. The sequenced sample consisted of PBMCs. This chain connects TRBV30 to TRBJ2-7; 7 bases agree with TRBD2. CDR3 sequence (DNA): TGTGCCTGGAGATCCGGGACTATCCCGACCTACGAGCAGTACTTC. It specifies CAWRSGTIPTYEQYF.